The sequence of this T cell receptor beta chain was determined in a study of identical twins (dated by TCRdb to the mid-2010s). Describing the broader study: To test whether fetal clonotypes persist, the study used deep sequencing on TCR alpha and beta repertoires from monozygotic twins, unrelated adults of various ages, and cord blood. To rule out contamination, replicate twin experiments were performed at different times with different library preparation protocols.

Only healthy Caucasian donors were included. The library relied on 5' RACE. Sequencing took place on an Illumina HiSeq 2000. A universal primer binding site was added through template switching, and the final cDNA carried a unique molecular identifier so that TCR cDNA molecules could be counted accurately. First-strand cDNA for TCR alpha and beta chains was synthesized from specific primers in the conserved constant-segment region. To control for contamination, each cDNA library was double barcoded with a SMART-Mk sample barcode plus Illumina barcodes. Two successive PCR steps introduced TruSeq adapter sequences along with Illumina sample barcodes. The TCR alpha and beta cDNA libraries were sequenced on the Illumina HiSeq platform using custom primers. Per the authors' processing: Unique molecular identifiers were extracted from raw reads with MiGEC, and CDR3 positions were determined with MiXCR. For each individual, recombination models were inferred using an EM algorithm with the repgenHMM and IGoR tools. The tcR package in R was used for shared clonotype analysis, with sharing normalized by the product of cloneset sizes. To study raw recombination without the effects of thymic and clonal selection, out-of-frame nonproductive sequences were analyzed. TCRdb trimmed public reads at Q25 via fastp, called clones via MiXCR and kept in-frame beta chains. When rows share a CDR3 protein, they turn into one entry using the most common DNA and genes. The V and J calls shown here were made by TCRdb, not taken from the authors' results. Counted in this sample were 1.5 million to 2 million distinct CDR3 sequences; around a third of them appeared once. About 0.27% of the sample lies in the top ten.

Paper-wide results and their limitations: Compared with coincidental sharing between unrelated individuals, an excess of low generation-probability sequences was observed among out-of-frame TCR alpha sequences shared between twins. Because the same donors could not be followed over many years, conclusions were based on cross-sectional statistical analysis. Invariant T cells such as MAIT and iNKT could partly confound zero-insertion analyses, although diverse VJ usage argued against such confounding for most clonotypes. Abundant cord blood beta clonotypes carried fewer insertions; young adult naive repertoires showed a weaker similar trend, while memory repertoires showed none. Recombination models systematically underestimated out-of-frame TCR alpha sharing in monozygotic twins but agreed with sharing between unrelated individuals. Excess twin sharing in beta out-of-frame sequences was weaker because fewer shared sequences lowered the signal-to-noise ratio.

For this clonotype: Its antigen remains undetermined. Qualities for individual bases were not recorded, and no much larger clone is one base off.

After removal of 0 bases from V and 4 bases from J, the junction retains 7 bases not matched to a gene. The CDR3 spans 17 residues, from the cysteine through the phenylalanine. The entry retains the CDR3 DNA only, 51 bases that are in frame from base 1. From a lookup of the germline V gene, CDR1 and CDR2 are SGHRS and YFSETQ. This receptor was taken from a newborn girl in good health. The sequence is built from TRBV5-1 and TRBJ2-4; TRBD2 lines up with 10 middle nucleotides. Sequencing was done on a sample of cord blood. The nucleotide sequence reads as follows: TGCGCCAGCAGCTTGGGGCTAGCGGGGGCCCCTAAAAACATTCAGTACTTC. Its translation is CASSLGLAGAPKNIQYF. The full variable domain, completed from the reference TRBV5-1 and TRBJ2-4 proteins outside the CDR3, reads KAGVTQTPRYLIKTRGQQVTLSCSPISGHRSVSWYQQTPGQGLQFLFEYFSETQRNKGNFPGRFSGRQFSNSRSEMNVSTLELGDSALYLCASSLGLAGAPKNIQYFGAGTRLSVL.